Listed below are T cell receptor beta chains from one sample, sequenced in a study of post-analysis software for immune sequencing data. Via MiXCR, TCRdb re-called the PCR reads, giving one row per CDR3 protein. Of about 500,000 distinct CDR3 sequences listed, around 40% were seen once; the top ten hold roughly 12%. The sample was blood. The receptor set was obtained from a girl aged 5 to 17 with multiple sclerosis. Each CDR3 is given with its conserved first and last residue. D genes are given only for firm matches. Clone size is given for some rows only: seen once, a few or many times, or a class if the clone is expanded.

J	D	size	V	DNA	CDR3
TRBJ2-5	TRBD2	few	TRBV5-1	TGCGCCAGCAGCTTATTGACTAGCGGACAAGAGACCCAGTACTTC	CASSLLTSGQETQYF
TRBJ2-7	.	.	TRBV7-9	TGTGCCAGCAGCCGAGGTTCGGGACTCCCATACGAGCAGTACTTC	CASSRGSGLPYEQYF
TRBJ2-1	.	.	TRBV2	TGTGCCAGCAGACGCGGAGGGGGAACTGAGCAGTTCTTC	CASRRGGGTEQFF
TRBJ2-7	.	few	TRBV4-1	TGCGCCAGCAGCCAAGTGGCTAGCGCGGTTACCTACGAGCAGTACTTC	CASSQVASAVTYEQYF
TRBJ1-5	.	.	TRBV4-1	TGCGCCAGCAGCCAAGATTCTGATCAGCCCCAGCATTTT	CASSQDSDQPQHF
TRBJ2-1	.	few	TRBV6-1	TGTGCCAGCAGTGTCAAGCAGGGAATGGAGCAGTTCTTC	CASSVKQGMEQFF
TRBJ1-5	TRBD1	.	TRBV28	TGTGCCAGCAGCTACCGGGACAGTGTGTCTTGGGCCCAGCATTTT	CASSYRDSVSWAQHF
TRBJ2-7	TRBD2	few	TRBV5-1	TGCGCCAGCAGCTTGGGTAGCGGGAGGTTCTCCTACGAGCAGTACTTC	CASSLGSGRFSYEQYF
TRBJ1-2	TRBD1	few	TRBV7-2	TGTGCCAGCAGCTACTGGACAGGGGAGGGCTACACCTTC	CASSYWTGEGYTF
TRBJ2-4	.	few	TRBV7-9	TGTGCCAGCAGCCCCGTCGGTATTCAGTACTTC	CASSPVGIQYF
TRBJ2-5	.	.	TRBV28	TGTGCCAGCAGTTCTCGGCCGGGCGGCCAAGAGACCCAGTACTTC	CASSSRPGGQETQYF
TRBJ1-6	TRBD1	.	TRBV20-1	TGCAGTGCGCCGGACAGGAATAATTCACCCCTCCACTTT	CSAPDRNNSPLHF
TRBJ2-1	.	.	TRBV20-1	TGCAGTGCTAGAGTAAATCGCGGCTACAATGAGCAGTTCTTC	CSARVNRGYNEQFF
TRBJ2-5	TRBD2	.	TRBV11-2	TGTGCCAGCAGCTTACGGACCGGGACTAGCGACCCGTACTTC	CASSLRTGTSDPYF
TRBJ2-1	.	few	TRBV10-3	TGTGCCATCAGTGAAGGGGATGCTGAGCAGTTCTTC	CAISEGDAEQFF
TRBJ1-2	.	.	TRBV29-1	TGCAGCGTTGAAGGTGGGGCCGAGCACCGGGAAATCTATGGCTACACCTTC	CSVEGGAEHREIYGYTF
TRBJ2-7	TRBD2	.	TRBV10-3	TGTGCCATCAGTGAGTTAAAGTTTCGGGGCGGGAGCTATATCTACGAGCAGTACTTC	CAISELKFRGGSYIYEQYF
TRBJ2-5	.	.	TRBV20-1	TGCAGTGCACAGAGGGGCGGAAGAAAAGAGACCCAGTACTTC	CSAQRGGRKETQYF
TRBJ2-3	.	.	TRBV9	TGTGCCAGCAGCGGGGGGGACCTCCGACTCACAGATACGCAGTATTTT	CASSGGDLRLTDTQYF
TRBJ2-4	.	.	TRBV20-1	TGCAGTGCCGCGACAAAACCCAAAAACATTCAGTACTTC	CSAATKPKNIQYF
TRBJ2-7	.	few	TRBV7-8	TGTGCCAGCAGCCGTAGTCGGACAGCCTACGAGCAGTACTTC	CASSRSRTAYEQYF
TRBJ2-3	TRBD2	.	TRBV10-3	TGTGCCATCAGTGGAGGCCCTGGGCGGGAGACCGGGGATACGCAGTATTTT	CAISGGPGRETGDTQYF
TRBJ2-7	TRBD2	few	TRBV11-2	TGTGCCAGCAGCTTAGTTCTAGCGGGGTCCTACGAGCAGTACTTC	CASSLVLAGSYEQYF
TRBJ2-5	.	many	TRBV7-3	TGTGCCAGCAGCCCCAGGCCCCAAGAGACCCAGTACTTC	CASSPRPQETQYF
TRBJ2-7	TRBD2	few	TRBV5-1	TGCGCCAGCAGCCCCGGGACTAGAAGGCAGTACTTC	CASSPGTRRQYF
TRBJ2-7	TRBD2	few	TRBV4-3	TGCGCCAGCAGCCAAGAAAGGGTGGGAGGGAGCTCCTACGAGCAGTACTTC	CASSQERVGGSSYEQYF
TRBJ2-3	TRBD1	.	TRBV20-1	TGCAGTGCTCGCCGCCCAGGGGGCACGGATACGCAGTATTTT	CSARRPGGTDTQYF
TRBJ1-2	.	.	TRBV30	TGTGCCTGGAGTGTACAGGCAAACTATGGCTACACCTTC	CAWSVQANYGYTF
TRBJ2-1	TRBD2	.	TRBV24-1	TGTGCCACCAGTGATTTGGATGGAGCGGGAGTTCAGAATGAGCAGTTCTTC	CATSDLDGAGVQNEQFF
TRBJ2-7	TRBD2	.	TRBV25-1	TGTGCCAGCAGTCCGCCGGGACTAGCGGGAGTCTACGAGCAGTACTTC	CASSPPGLAGVYEQYF
TRBJ1-2	.	.	TRBV11-2	TGTGCCAGCAGCGAGCAGAAAGGAGGCTATGGCTACACCTTC	CASSEQKGGYGYTF
TRBJ2-5	TRBD1	.	TRBV25-1	TGTGCCAGCAGTGAATCGGGCAGGGGGCAAGAGACCCAGTACTTC	CASSESGRGQETQYF
TRBJ1-2	.	few	TRBV5-1	TGCGCCAGCAGCTTGGGCAGCGGGACATGGGATGGCTACACCTTC	CASSLGSGTWDGYTF
TRBJ2-3	TRBD2	once	TRBV12-3/TRBV12-4	TGTGCCAGCAGTTTTTCGACTAGCGGGATGACCACAGATATGCAGTATTTT	CASSFSTSGMTTDMQYF
TRBJ2-4	.	.	TRBV12-3/TRBV12-4	TGTGCCAGCACTTTGGGGGAAATTCAGTACTTC	CASTLGEIQYF
TRBJ2-1	TRBD1	.	TRBV7-2	TGTGCCAGCAGCTCACCGCGCCGGGGAACAGGGGGTATGTCCTACAATGAGCAGTTCTTC	CASSSPRRGTGGMSYNEQFF
TRBJ2-1	.	.	TRBV20-1	TGCAGTGCCTCCCTTGCGGATGCTTACAATGAGCAGTTCTTC	CSASLADAYNEQFF
TRBJ2-1	.	.	TRBV19	TGTGCCAGTAGTGATAGAATCGAGCAGTTCTTC	CASSDRIEQFF
TRBJ2-1	.	.	TRBV20-1	TGCAGTGCCATCGAGAGGCTTGAGCAGTTCTTC	CSAIERLEQFF
TRBJ2-5	.	.	TRBV24-1	TGTGCCACCAGTGATAGGGAGACCCAGTACTTC	CATSDRETQYF
TRBJ2-1	.	few	TRBV29-1	TGCAGCGTCACCCCGAGGGCCGGTAATGAGCAGTTCTTC	CSVTPRAGNEQFF